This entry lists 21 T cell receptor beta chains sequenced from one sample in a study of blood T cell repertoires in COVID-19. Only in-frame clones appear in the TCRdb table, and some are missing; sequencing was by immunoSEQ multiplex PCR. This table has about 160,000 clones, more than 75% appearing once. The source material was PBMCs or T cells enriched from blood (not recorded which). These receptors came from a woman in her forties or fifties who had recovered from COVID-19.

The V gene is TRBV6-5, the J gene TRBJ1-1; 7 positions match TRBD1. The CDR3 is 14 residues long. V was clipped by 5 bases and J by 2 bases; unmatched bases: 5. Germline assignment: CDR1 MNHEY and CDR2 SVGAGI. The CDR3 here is CASSLGQANTEAFF. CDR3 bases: TGTGCCAGCAGTCTCGGACAGGCTAACACTGAAGCTTTCTTT.

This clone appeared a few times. CDR3 protein: CASSQERGGLLSYEQYF. In DNA, the CDR3 is TGTGCCAGCAGCCAAGAACGGGGGGGCCTTCTTTCCTACGAGCAGTACTTC. The V call is TRBV4-2, the J call TRBJ2-7; TRBD2 matches at 8 bases. The length of the CDR3 is 17 residues. Per germline, CDR1 LGHNA and CDR2 YNFKEQ. V lost 0 bases to trimming and J lost 1 base; unmatched junction nucleotides: 8.

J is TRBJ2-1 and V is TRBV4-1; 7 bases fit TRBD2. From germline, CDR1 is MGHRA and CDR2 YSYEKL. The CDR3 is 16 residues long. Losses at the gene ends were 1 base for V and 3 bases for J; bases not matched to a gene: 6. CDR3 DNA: TGCGCCAGCAGCCAAGGCCTAGCGGTCGTCTACAATGAGCAGTTCTTC. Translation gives CASSQGLAVVYNEQFF.

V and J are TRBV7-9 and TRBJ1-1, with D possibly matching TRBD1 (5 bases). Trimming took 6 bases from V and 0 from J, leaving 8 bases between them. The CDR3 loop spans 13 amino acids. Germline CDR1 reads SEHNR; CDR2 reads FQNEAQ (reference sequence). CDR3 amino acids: CASREGLNTEAFF. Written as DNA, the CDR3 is TGTGCCAGCAGGGAGGGACTGAACACTGAAGCTTTCTTT.

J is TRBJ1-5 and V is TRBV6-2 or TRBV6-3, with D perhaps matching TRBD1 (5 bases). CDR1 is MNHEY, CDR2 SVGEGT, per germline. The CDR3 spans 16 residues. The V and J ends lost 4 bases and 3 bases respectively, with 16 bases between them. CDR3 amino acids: CASSFTGALLNQPQHF. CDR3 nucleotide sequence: TGTGCCAGCAGTTTTACAGGAGCCCTCCTCAATCAGCCCCAGCATTTT.

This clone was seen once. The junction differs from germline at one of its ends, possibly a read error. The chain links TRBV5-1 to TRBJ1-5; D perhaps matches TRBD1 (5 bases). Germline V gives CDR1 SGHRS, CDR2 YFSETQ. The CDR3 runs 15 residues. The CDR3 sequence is CASRLDTLTSQPQHF. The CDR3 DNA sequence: TGCGCCAGCAGATTGGACACCCTGACATCTCAGCCCCAGCATTTT. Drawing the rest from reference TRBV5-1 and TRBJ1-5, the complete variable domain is KAGVTQTPRYLIKTRGQQVTLSCSPISGHRSVSWYQQTPGQGLQFLFEYFSETQRNKGNFPGRFSGRQFSNSRSEMNVSTLELGDSALYLCASRLDTLTSQPQHFGDGTRLSIL.

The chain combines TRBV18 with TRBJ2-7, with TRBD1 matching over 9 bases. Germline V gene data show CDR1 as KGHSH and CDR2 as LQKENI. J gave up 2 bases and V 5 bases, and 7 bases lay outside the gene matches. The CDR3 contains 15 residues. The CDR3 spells CASSAGTGTPYEQYF. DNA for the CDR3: TGTGCCAGCTCAGCCGGGACAGGGACCCCCTACGAGCAGTACTTC. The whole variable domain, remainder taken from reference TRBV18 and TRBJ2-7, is NAGVMQNPRHLVRRRGQEARLRCSPMKGHSHVYWYRQLPEEGLKFMVYLQKENIIDESGMPKERFSAEFPKEGPSILRIQQVVRGDSAAYFCASSAGTGTPYEQYFGPGTRLTVT.

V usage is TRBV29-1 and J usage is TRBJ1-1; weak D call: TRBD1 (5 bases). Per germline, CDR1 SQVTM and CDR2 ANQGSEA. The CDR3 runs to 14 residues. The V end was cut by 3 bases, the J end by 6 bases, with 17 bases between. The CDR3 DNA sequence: TGCAGCGTTGAGGGTAGGACAAGGGGCGCTGAAGCTTTCTTT. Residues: CSVEGRTRGAEAFF.

DNA of the CDR3: TGTGCCAGCAGTTTATCGACAGGGGGCGCGGGGACTGAAGCTTTCTTT. It translates to CASSLSTGGAGTEAFF. The chain uses TRBV27 and TRBJ1-1; 10 positions agree with TRBD1. The CDR3 sequence is 16 residues long. Germline V gene sequence: CDR1 MNHEY, CDR2 SMNVEV (reference sequence). V lost 0 bases and J lost 5; bases outside the gene matches: 6.

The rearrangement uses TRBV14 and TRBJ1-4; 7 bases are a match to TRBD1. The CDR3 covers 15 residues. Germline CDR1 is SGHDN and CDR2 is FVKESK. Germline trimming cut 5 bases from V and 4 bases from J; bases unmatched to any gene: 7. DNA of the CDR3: TGTGCCAGCAGCTACCGGGACAGACGTAATGAAAAACTGTTTTTT. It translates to CASSYRDRRNEKLFF.

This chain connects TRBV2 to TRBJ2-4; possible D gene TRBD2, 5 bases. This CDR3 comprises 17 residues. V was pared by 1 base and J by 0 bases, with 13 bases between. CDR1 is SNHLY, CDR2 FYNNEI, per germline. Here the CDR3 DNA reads TGTGCCAGCAGTGAAGAGGCGGGCGGGCTAGCCAAAAACATTCAGTACTTC. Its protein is CASSEEAGGLAKNIQYF.

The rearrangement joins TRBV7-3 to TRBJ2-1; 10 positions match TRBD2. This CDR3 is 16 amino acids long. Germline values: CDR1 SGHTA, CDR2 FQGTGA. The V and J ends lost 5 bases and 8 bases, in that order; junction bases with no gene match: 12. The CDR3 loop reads CASSPWRAGGPYEQFF. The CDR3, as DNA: TGTGCCAGCAGCCCCTGGCGAGCGGGGGGGCCCTATGAGCAGTTCTTC.

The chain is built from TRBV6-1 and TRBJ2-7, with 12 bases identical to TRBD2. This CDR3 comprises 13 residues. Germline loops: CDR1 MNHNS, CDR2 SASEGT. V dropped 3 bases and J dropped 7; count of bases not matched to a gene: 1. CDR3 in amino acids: CASSDGLAGEQYF. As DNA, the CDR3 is TGTGCCAGCAGTGATGGACTAGCGGGGGAGCAGTACTTC.

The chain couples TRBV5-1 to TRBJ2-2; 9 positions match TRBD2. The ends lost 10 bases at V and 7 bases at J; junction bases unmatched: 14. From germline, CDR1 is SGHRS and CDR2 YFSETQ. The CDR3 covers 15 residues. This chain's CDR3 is CAAKGASGVGGELFF. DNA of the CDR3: TGCGCCGCCAAAGGGGCTAGCGGGGTGGGCGGGGAGCTGTTTTTT. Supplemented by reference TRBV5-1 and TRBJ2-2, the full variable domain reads KAGVTQTPRYLIKTRGQQVTLSCSPISGHRSVSWYQQTPGQGLQFLFEYFSETQRNKGNFPGRFSGRQFSNSRSEMNVSTLELGDSALYLCAAKGASGVGGELFFGEGSRLTVL.

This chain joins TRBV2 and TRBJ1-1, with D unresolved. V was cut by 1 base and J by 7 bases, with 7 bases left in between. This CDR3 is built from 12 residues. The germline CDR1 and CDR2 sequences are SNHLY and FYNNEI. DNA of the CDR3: TGTGCCAGCAGTGAAGAGAGTCGTGAAGCTTTCTTT. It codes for CASSEESREAFF.

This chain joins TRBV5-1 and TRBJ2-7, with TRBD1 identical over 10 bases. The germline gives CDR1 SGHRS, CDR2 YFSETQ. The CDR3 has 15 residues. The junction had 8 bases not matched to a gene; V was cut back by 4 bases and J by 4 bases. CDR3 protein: CASSARQGASYEQYF. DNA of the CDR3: TGCGCCAGCAGCGCCCGACAGGGGGCTAGTTACGAGCAGTACTTC. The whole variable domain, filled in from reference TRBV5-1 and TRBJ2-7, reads KAGVTQTPRYLIKTRGQQVTLSCSPISGHRSVSWYQQTPGQGLQFLFEYFSETQRNKGNFPGRFSGRQFSNSRSEMNVSTLELGDSALYLCASSARQGASYEQYFGPGTRLTVT.

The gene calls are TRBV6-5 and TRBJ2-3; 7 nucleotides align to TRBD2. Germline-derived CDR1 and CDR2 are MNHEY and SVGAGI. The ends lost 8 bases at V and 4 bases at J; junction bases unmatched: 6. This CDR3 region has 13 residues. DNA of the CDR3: TGTGCCAGCCATTTCAGCGGGGCAGATACGCAGTATTTT. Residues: CASHFSGADTQYF.

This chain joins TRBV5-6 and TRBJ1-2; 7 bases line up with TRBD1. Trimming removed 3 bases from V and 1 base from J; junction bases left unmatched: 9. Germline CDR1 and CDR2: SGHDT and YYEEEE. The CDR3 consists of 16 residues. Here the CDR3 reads CASSSTSTGRNYGYTF. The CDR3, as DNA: TGTGCCAGCAGCTCCACCTCGACAGGGCGTAACTATGGCTACACCTTC. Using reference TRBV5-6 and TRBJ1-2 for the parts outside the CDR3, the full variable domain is DAGVTQSPTHLIKTRGQQVTLRCSPKSGHDTVSWYQQALGQGPQFIFQYYEEEERQRGNFPDRFSGHQFPNYSSELNVNALLLGDSALYLCASSSTSTGRNYGYTFGSGTRLTVV.

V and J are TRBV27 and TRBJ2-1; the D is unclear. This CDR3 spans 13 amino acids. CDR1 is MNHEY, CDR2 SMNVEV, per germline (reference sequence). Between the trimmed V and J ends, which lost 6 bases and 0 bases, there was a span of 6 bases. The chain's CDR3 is CASSLSSYNEQFF. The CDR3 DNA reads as TGTGCCAGCAGCCTTAGCTCCTACAATGAGCAGTTCTTC.

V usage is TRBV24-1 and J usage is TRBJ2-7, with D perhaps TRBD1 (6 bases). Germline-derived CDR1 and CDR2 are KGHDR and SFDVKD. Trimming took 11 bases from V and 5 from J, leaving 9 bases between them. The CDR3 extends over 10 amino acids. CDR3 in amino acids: CAKWGHEQYF. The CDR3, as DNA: TGTGCCAAGTGGGGGCACGAGCAGTACTTC.

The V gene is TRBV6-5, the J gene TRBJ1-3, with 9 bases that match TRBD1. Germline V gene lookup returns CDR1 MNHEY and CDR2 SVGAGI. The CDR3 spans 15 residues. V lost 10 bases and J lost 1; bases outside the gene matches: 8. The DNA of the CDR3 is TGTGCCATACAGCCGGGACAGGGTTCTGGAAACACCATATATTTT. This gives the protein CAIQPGQGSGNTIYF.